This T cell receptor beta chain was captured by sequencing in a study of cytomegalovirus exposure and HLA in healthy donors. Study findings and constraints: Across donors, sequencing depth was assumed by presence/absence analyses to be roughly uniform. The authors listed about 170 TCR beta chains as cytomegalovirus-associated.

Turning to this clone: What it binds is not known.

Primers for the PCR totalled 60 Vbeta and 13 Jbeta. Per the original methods: The authors later counted 70 million to 80 million unique TCR beta chains, some 12 million of them shared. Using immunoSEQ multiplex PCR, the repertoire was profiled, and TCRdb retains in-frame clones only, with some absent. D and trimming come from the DNA, and the V and J calls and clone size come from that table. This table holds 90,000 to 120,000 clones, about 83% found once. CDR1 and CDR2 from the germline V gene are SEHNR and FQNEAQ (reference sequence). V dropped 5 bases and J dropped 2; count of bases not matched to a gene: 4. The CDR3 has 14 residues. The donors gave bone marrow, and they were healthy.

The receptor was isolated from a female donor in good health and CMV-seropositive. V usage is TRBV7-9 and J usage is TRBJ2-3; 7 bases are a match to TRBD1. The sample consisted of PBMCs. The CDR3 sequence is CASSRGQDTDTQYF. The CDR3 nucleotides read TGTGCCAGCAGCCGCGGACAGGACACAGATACGCAGTATTTT.